The 10 T cell receptor beta chains below were found in one sample sequenced in a study of tumor-infiltrating lymphocytes in primary liver carcinoma (dated by TCRdb to about 2017). TCRdb names Illumina HiSeq 2500 as the instrument used. Starting from approximately 500 ng total RNA, TCRbeta-specific cDNA was produced by reverse transcription with a constant-region primer and ProtoScript II reverse transcriptase. TCRbeta libraries were built with three nested multiplex PCR rounds, a slightly modified ARM-PCR procedure. Each of the first two PCR rounds ran for around 11 cycles and used multiplex TRBV1-TRBV30 forward primers together with a Cbeta reverse primer. TCRdb handled the public reads itself, with Q25 trimming in fastp and clone calling in MiXCR, and kept productive beta chains. CDR3 protein duplicates are merged, each entry listing the most common genes and DNA. Across this sample there are about 99,000 distinct CDR3 sequences, with around 63% seen only once. The ten largest clones take up over 9% of the sample.

Without any cell sorting, total RNA and DNA were co-extracted from roughly 18-30 mg of bulk tissue using the AllPrep DNA/RNA mini kit. Sequencing used liver tumor tissue from sampling region 5. Interpreted using the paper, the cell subset or site label stands for: tumor region T5, tumor centre. The source of these receptors is a woman aged 60-75 years with primary liver carcinoma and hepatitis B virus infection.

The V gene is TRBV6-5, the J gene TRBJ2-7, with no clear D. V was trimmed by 4 bases and J by 2 bases, leaving 15 bases between them. The length of the CDR3 is 15 residues. Germline CDR1 is MNHEY and CDR2 is SVGAGI. This CDR3 is CASSSSGIQTYEQYF. The DNA for the CDR3 is TGTGCCAGCAGTTCTTCCGGAATCCAGACCTACGAGCAGTACTTC.

Points on this clonotype: At one boundary the junction diverges from the germline segment, which might be a read error. V gene TRBV11-3 combines with J gene TRBJ2-3, with D maybe TRBD1 (6 bases). The CDR3 covers 14 residues. Germline values: CDR1 SGHNT, CDR2 YENEEA. The CDR3 region is CASRHRTDTDTQYF. CDR3 coding DNA: TGTGCCAGCAGACATCGGACAGACACAGATACGCAATATTTT.

On this clonotype: This clone may be a read error of a much larger clone one base away. As the CDR3 is not closed by the conserved phenylalanine or tryptophan, this likely results from a read error. The chain combines TRBV7-8 with TRBJ2-1; the match to TRBD2 covers 9 bases. Per germline, CDR1 SGHVS and CDR2 FQNEAQ. V was pared by 4 bases and J by 4 bases, with 5 bases of the junction left unmatched. The CDR3 has 15 residues. CDR3 nucleotides: TGTGCCAGCAGCTGGAGGACTAGCGTGTACAATGAGCAGTTCCTC. Residues: CASSWRTSVYNEQFL.

The chain carries TRBV28 and TRBJ1-2; 10 bases are a match to TRBD1. This CDR3 contains 15 residues. Germline V gene data show CDR1 as MDHEN and CDR2 as SYDVKM. Germline trimming cut 5 bases from V and 6 bases from J; bases unmatched to any gene: 9. As DNA, the CDR3 is TGTGCCAGCAGTGCGTCGACAGGGGGCTTTAATGGCTACACCTTC. Its protein is CASSASTGGFNGYTF.

Concerning this clonotype itself: Relative to the germline gene, one junction end is altered; a read error may explain this. V usage is TRBV5-5 and J usage is TRBJ2-1; no clear D. Germline loops: CDR1 SGHKS, CDR2 YYEKEE (reference sequence). The CDR3 loop spans 17 amino acids. The CDR3 DNA is TGTGCCAGTAGCTCCCTACTACGATCGGGTTATATGTTTGAGCAGTTCTTC. Encoded protein: CASSSLLRSGYMFEQFF.

This clonotype was counted ten times or more. V usage is TRBV29-1 and J usage is TRBJ1-2, with D tentatively TRBD1 (6 bases). The length of the CDR3 is 13 residues. V was cut by 5 bases and J by 0 bases, with 10 bases left in between. Germline lookup yields CDR1 SQVTM and CDR2 ANQGSEA. The CDR3 DNA is TGCAGCGTTCAGGACAGTACTAACTATGGCTACACCTTC. Amino acid sequence: CSVQDSTNYGYTF.

This clonotype was observed a few times. It may be a read error: a sequence one base away is much more abundant. V is TRBV7-8 and J is TRBJ1-4, with TRBD1 as a possible D gene (5 bases). The CDR3 consists of 15 residues. Per the germline V gene, CDR1 is SGHVS and CDR2 is FQNEAQ. V was trimmed by 5 bases and J by 4 bases, leaving 14 bases between them. CDR3 nucleotides: TGTGCCAGCAGCAACCGGGACGGACGTAATGAAAAACTGTTTTTT. Its translation is CASSNRDGRNEKLFF.

Concerning this clonotype: This may come from a read error, since a much larger clone is one base off. The V call is TRBV5-1, the J call TRBJ2-5, with D tentatively TRBD1 (6 bases). The CDR3 runs to 14 residues. Germline V lookup: CDR1 SGHRS, CDR2 YFSETQ. Written as DNA, the CDR3 is TGCGCCAACAGCTCAGGACAGTCAACGGAGACCCAGTACTTC. Translation gives CANSSGQSTETQYF.

A remark on this clonotype: At one end, the junction sequence differs from germline, possibly due to a read error. The rearrangement uses TRBV5-1 and TRBJ2-2, with D possibly TRBD2 on 5 matching bases. The CDR3 extends over 12 amino acids. The germline V gene has CDR1 SGHRS and CDR2 YFSETQ. CDR3 DNA sequence: TGCCCCAGCACCGGGAATACCGGGGAGCTGTTTTTT. Its translation: CPSTGNTGELFF.

Concerning this clonotype: Germline is not matched at one junction end, which may reflect a read error. This chain links TRBV7-8 with TRBJ1-1; no definite D call. The CDR3 contains 14 residues. From germline, CDR1 is SGHVS and CDR2 FQNEAQ. CDR3 in amino acids: CASSLMAGNTEAFF. The CDR3 region has the DNA TGCGCCAGCAGCTTAATGGCAGGGAACACTGAAGCTTTCTTT.